The T cell receptor beta chain under discussion was sequenced for a study of blood T cell repertoires in COVID-19. Overall study: The samples span acute and convalescent COVID-19 from the United States, Italy and Spain. PBMCs, B-cell-depleted T cells, or T cells were the source of the cDNA or gDNA that made up the material.

Profiling relied on immunoSEQ multiplex PCR, and the TCRdb table lists in-frame clones only, not all of them. Of about 190,000 clones listed, under 80% are singletons. The sequenced material came from peripheral blood. The source of this sequence is a woman in her forties or fifties with acute or convalescent COVID-19.

CDR3 loop: CATAPPRTGGVGELFF. DNA for the CDR3: TGTGCCACCGCCCCCCCCAGGACAGGGGGTGTCGGGGAGCTGTTTTTT. This chain uses TRBV24-1 with TRBJ2-2; 10 nucleotides align to TRBD1. CDR3 size: 16 residues. Germline V gives CDR1 KGHDR, CDR2 SFDVKD. With 9 bases clipped from V and 7 bases from J, the junction kept 13 bases outside the gene matches.